This T cell receptor beta chain was profiled in a study of T cells expressing NK-cell markers. In germline, CDR1 is SEHNR, CDR2 FQNEAQ (reference sequence). The CDR3 runs 14 residues. After re-calling the 5' RACE reads, TCRdb lists one entry per CDR3 protein, DNA absent. This repertoire includes over 200,000 distinct CDR3 sequences. This rearrangement joins TRBV7-9 to TRBJ2-7; the D call from TCRdb, TRBD1, cannot be confirmed without DNA. The sequencing sample was made of blood T cells: a sorted CD56 or NKG2C T cell subset, CD4+ or CD8+ T cells, or bulk PBMC T cells (not recorded which). The clonotype was recovered from a man aged 18-30 years in good health. The CDR3 sequence is CASSPGPGFYEQYF.